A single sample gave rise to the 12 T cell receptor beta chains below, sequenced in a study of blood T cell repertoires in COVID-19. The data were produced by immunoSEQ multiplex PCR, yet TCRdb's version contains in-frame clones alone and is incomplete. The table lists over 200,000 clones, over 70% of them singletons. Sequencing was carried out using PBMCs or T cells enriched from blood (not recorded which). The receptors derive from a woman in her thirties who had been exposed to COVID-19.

The CDR3 here is CASSPRTDPGNTIYF. CDR3 nucleotide sequence: TGTGCCAGCTCACCAAGGACAGACCCTGGAAACACCATATATTTT. V and J are TRBV18 and TRBJ1-3, with D possibly being TRBD1 (6 bases). The CDR3 consists of 15 residues. The germline V gene encodes CDR1 KGHSH and CDR2 LQKENI. Between the trimmed V and J ends, which lost 2 bases and 2 bases, there was a span of 10 bases.

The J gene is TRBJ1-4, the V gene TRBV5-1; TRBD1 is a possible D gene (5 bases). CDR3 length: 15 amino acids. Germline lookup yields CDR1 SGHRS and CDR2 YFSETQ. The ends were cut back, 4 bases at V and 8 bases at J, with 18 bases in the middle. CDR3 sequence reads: CASSMDTGVGEKLFF. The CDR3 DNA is TGCGCCAGCAGCATGGACACGGGAGTAGGGGAAAAACTGTTTTTT. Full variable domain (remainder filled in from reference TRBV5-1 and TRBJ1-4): KAGVTQTPRYLIKTRGQQVTLSCSPISGHRSVSWYQQTPGQGLQFLFEYFSETQRNKGNFPGRFSGRQFSNSRSEMNVSTLELGDSALYLCASSMDTGVGEKLFFGSGTQLSVL.

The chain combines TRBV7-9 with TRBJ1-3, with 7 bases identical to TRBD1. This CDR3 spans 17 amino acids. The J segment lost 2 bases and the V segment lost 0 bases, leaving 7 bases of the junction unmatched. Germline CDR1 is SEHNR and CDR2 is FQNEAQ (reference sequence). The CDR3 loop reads CASSLALTGITGNTIYF. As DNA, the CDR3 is TGTGCCAGCAGCTTAGCCTTGACAGGGATCACTGGAAACACCATATATTTT.

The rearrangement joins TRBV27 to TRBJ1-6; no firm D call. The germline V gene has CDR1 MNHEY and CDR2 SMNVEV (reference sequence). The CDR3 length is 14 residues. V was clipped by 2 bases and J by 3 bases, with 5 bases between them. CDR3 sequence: CASSLELYNSPLHF. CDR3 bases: TGTGCCAGCAGTTTAGAGCTCTATAATTCACCCCTCCACTTT.

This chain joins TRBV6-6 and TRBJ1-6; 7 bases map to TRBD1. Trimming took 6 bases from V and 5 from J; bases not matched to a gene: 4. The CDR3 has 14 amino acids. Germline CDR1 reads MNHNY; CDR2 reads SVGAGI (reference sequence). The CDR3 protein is CASRSGQNNSPLHF. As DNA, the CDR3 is TGTGCCAGCAGGTCGGGACAGAATAATTCACCCCTCCACTTT.

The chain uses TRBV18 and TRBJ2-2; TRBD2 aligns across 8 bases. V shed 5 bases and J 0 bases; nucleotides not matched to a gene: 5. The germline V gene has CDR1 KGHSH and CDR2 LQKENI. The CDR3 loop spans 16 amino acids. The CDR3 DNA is TGTGCCAGCTCATCGCTAGCGGGTCCGAACACCGGGGAGCTGTTTTTT. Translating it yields CASSSLAGPNTGELFF.

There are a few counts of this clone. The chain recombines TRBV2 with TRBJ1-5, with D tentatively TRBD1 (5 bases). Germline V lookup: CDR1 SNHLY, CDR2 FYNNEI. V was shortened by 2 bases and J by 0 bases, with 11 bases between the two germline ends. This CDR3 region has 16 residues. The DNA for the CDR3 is TGTGCCAGCAGTGAAAGGGGATTCTTTAGCAATCAGCCCCAGCATTTT. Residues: CASSERGFFSNQPQHF.

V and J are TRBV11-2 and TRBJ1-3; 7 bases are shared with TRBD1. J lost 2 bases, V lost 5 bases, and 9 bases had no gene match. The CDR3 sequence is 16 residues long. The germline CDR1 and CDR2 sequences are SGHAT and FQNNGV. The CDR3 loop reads CASSPTTGVAGNTIYF. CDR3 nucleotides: TGTGCCAGCAGCCCTACTACAGGGGTCGCTGGAAACACCATATATTTT.

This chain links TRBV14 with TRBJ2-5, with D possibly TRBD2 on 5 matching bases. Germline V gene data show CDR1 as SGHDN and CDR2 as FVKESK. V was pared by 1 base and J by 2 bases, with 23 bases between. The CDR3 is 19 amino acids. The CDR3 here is CASSQGGLAAFWGQETQYF. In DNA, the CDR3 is TGTGCCAGCAGCCAAGGAGGGCTAGCTGCCTTTTGGGGTCAAGAGACCCAGTACTTC.

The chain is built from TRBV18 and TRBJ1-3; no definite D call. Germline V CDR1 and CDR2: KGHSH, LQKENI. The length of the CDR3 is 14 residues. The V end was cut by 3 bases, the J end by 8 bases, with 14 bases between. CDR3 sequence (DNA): TGTGCCAGCTCACCGGGAGGGAGAATGGACACCATATATTTT. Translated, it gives CASSPGGRMDTIYF.

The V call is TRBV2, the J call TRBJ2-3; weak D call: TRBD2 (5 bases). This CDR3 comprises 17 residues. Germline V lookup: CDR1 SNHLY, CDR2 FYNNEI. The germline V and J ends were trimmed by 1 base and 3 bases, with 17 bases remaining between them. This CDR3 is CASSEEGAPVLTDTQYF. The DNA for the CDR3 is TGTGCCAGCAGTGAAGAGGGAGCGCCGGTATTGACAGATACGCAGTATTTT.

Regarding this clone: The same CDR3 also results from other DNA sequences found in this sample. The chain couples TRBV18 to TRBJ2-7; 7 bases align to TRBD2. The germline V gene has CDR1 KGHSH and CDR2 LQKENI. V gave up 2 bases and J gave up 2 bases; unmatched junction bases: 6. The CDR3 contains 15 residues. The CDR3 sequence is CASSPSSGSPYEQYF. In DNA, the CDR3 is TGTGCCAGCTCACCATCTAGCGGATCCCCCTACGAGCAGTACTTC.